This T cell receptor (beta chain) was identified during a study of T cell repertoires in cytomegalovirus infection. As for the study in general: Selection of CMV epitopes for the study included recently identified HLA-C-restricted and well-studied HLA-B-restricted ones. From public TCR beta signatures came an indication of both CMV infection and matching HLA type.

Note on this clonotype: Its antigen is not identified.

TCRdb re-analysed the reads in MiXCR, keeping a single row per CDR3 protein. This sample has 650,000 to 850,000 distinct CDR3 sequences, with almost 30% found just once. The study, taken as a whole, reports: The response measured ex vivo was dominated by TCR beta clonotypes (HLA-C-restricted and CMV-specific).

Material: cultured CD8+ T cells from PBMCs, obtained from culture after CMV antigen stimulation. This clonotype originated in a human donor in good health (CMV status not recorded). Some clones in this sample may be carry-over from other donors' samples.

CDR3 in amino acids: CASSWENTEAFF. The CDR3 DNA reads TGTGCCAGCAGCTGGGAGAACACTGAAGCTTTCTTT. V and J are TRBV11-1 and TRBJ1-1; D unclear. Germline V gene lookup returns CDR1 SGHAT and CDR2 FQDESV (reference sequence). CDR3 length equals 12 residues. V lost 4 bases, J lost 1 base, and 4 bases lay in between.